Below, one T cell receptor beta chain is given with its context. The antigen is undetermined. This sample was taken from a study of OX40 agonist ivuxolimab in advanced cancers. About the study: In this trial design, patients received ivuxolimab intravenously at 0.01 to 10 mg/kg every 2 weeks. Partial response was recorded in three patients: one hepatocellular carcinoma and two cutaneous melanoma cases.

This table comes from immunoSEQ multiplex PCR, and its TCRdb copy is limited to in-frame clones, with some not included. The table includes fewer than 85,000 clones, 80% to 90% detected once. V was shortened by 6 bases and J by 6 bases, with 12 bases between the two germline ends. The germline V gene encodes CDR1 LNHNV and CDR2 YYDKDF (reference sequence). This CDR3 contains 13 residues. General observations from the study: Among T cells, CD8+ cells averaged more expanded clones than CD4+ cells.

Sequenced here: CD4+ or CD8+ T cells sorted from blood, sampled in a trial of the OX40 agonist ivuxolimab. The TCR originated in an adult with an advanced solid tumor such as melanoma, head and neck, liver or kidney cancer. The V and J genes are TRBV15 and TRBJ2-1; tentatively, D is TRBD2 (6 bases). CDR3 loop: CATRSAGGNEQFF. The CDR3 DNA reads TGTGCCACCAGGTCTGCCGGGGGCAATGAGCAGTTCTTC.